This TCR beta chain stems from a study of blood T cell repertoires in COVID-19. The overall study: In each case, the material was cDNA or gDNA derived from T cells, B-cell-depleted T cells, or PBMCs.

Participant age was about 18 to 89 years, and participants resided in fewer than 25 US areas. Produced via immunoSEQ multiplex PCR; TCRdb's table is partial and in-frame only. The repertoire holds more than 250,000 clones, with 87% as singletons. Germline trimming cut 5 bases from V and 3 bases from J; bases unmatched to any gene: 8. The germline CDR1 and CDR2 sequences are SEHNR and FQNEAQ (reference sequence). The CDR3 has 17 amino acids. The chain is built from TRBV7-9 and TRBJ2-3; 13 nucleotides line up with TRBD2. This sequence was found in a woman between 40 and 55 years old who had recovered from COVID-19. The sample consisted of PBMCs or T cells enriched from blood (not recorded which). The CDR3 spells CASSPGLAGRRTDTQYF. In nucleotides, the CDR3 is TGTGCCAGCAGCCCGGGACTAGCGGGAAGGAGGACAGATACGCAGTATTTT. Based on the CDR3 plus reference TRBV7-9 and TRBJ2-3, the full variable domain is DTGVSQNPRHKITKRGQNVTFRCDPISEHNRLYWYRQTLGQGPEFLTYFQNEAQLEKSRLLSDRFSAERPKGSFSTLEIQRTEQGDSAMYLCASSPGLAGRRTDTQYFGPGTRLTVL.